This is a list of T cell receptor beta chains from one sample in a study of early stage breast cancer tumors. The protocol was immunoSEQ multiplex PCR, while the TCRdb copy is restricted to in-frame clones and leaves out a portion. Among roughly 30,000 clones listed, less than 75% were seen once. The sequenced sample consisted of breast tumor tissue. Receptors were obtained from a person aged 45-60 years with breast cancer. The CDR3 runs from the conserved cysteine through the conserved F or W. Only some rows state a clone size, as once, few, many or a class for expanded clones.

TRBV21-1	TRBJ2-1	-	CASSTRTVYNEQFF
TRBV6-1	TRBJ1-1	-	CASCGGAPNTEAFF
TRBV5-1	TRBJ1-2	few	CASSQMDRVWDGYTF
TRBV7-2	TRBJ2-1	few	CASSLSIGLAGAEQFF
TRBV5-1	TRBJ2-1	few	CASSLVGGWNEQFF
TRBV6-4	TRBJ2-1	-	CATQPRGDSYNEQFF
TRBV5-1	TRBJ2-1	-	CASSTPGQGPVEQFF
TRBV10-3	TRBJ2-7	few	CAISERGQRNSYEQYF
TRBV5-6	TRBJ2-1	-	CASSSQTAGSYNEQFF
TRBV28	TRBJ2-3	-	CASSQSDRGFTDTQYF
TRBV12-1	TRBJ2-7	-	CASSLKRTRRDEQYF
TRBV6-5	TRBJ1-2	few	CASSGRGYTF
TRBV5-1	TRBJ2-5	once	CASSLALAGGKTQYF
TRBV5-6	TRBJ2-6	-	CASSFTGPGANVLTF
TRBV30	TRBJ2-6	-	CAWSGGGVGSGANVLTF
TRBV4-1	TRBJ2-3	-	CASSQQGFSTDTQYF
TRBV19	TRBJ2-3	-	CASSNRESYGTDTQYF
TRBV10-3	TRBJ1-3	-	CALGTGSRKYSGNTIYF
TRBV27	TRBJ1-2	-	CASSSYDRNYGYTF
TRBV30	TRBJ1-2	-	CAWRSRDFFDGYTF
TRBV21-1	TRBJ2-3	-	CASSKALSGIDTQYF
TRBV6-5	TRBJ2-1	-	CASSYEIPVSYNEQFF
TRBV6-6	TRBJ2-1	-	CASSSRASRNEQFF
TRBV4-2	TRBJ1-1	-	CASSLHGGENTEAFF
TRBV9	TRBJ2-4	-	CASSAGTGGNIQYF
TRBV5-1	TRBJ1-3	-	CASSTDGGGGNTIYF
TRBV6-5	TRBJ2-7	-	CASSTQGYEQYF
TRBV11-2	TRBJ2-2	-	CASSLVGLRHPNTGELFF
TRBV9	TRBJ2-1	-	CASSVAPTAGWDEQFF